The 12 T cell receptor beta chains below come from one sample, sequenced in a study of T-cell memory formation after mild COVID-19. In TCRdb, the 5' RACE reads were re-called with MiXCR into one record per CDR3 protein. The table shows around 320,000 distinct CDR3 sequences, with around an eighth occurring only once. The sequenced sample was PBMCs or a T cell subset sorted from them (not recorded which). Receptor source: a man aged 18 to 30 who had mild COVID-19 (a few samples of this study predate the infection). Cell type and time point are not known.

This clonotype was seen at least ten times. The chain has TRBV24-1 and TRBJ2-5; D is perhaps TRBD2 (5 bases). CDR1 and CDR2 (germline): KGHDR, SFDVKD. CDR3 length: 14 residues. V gave up 1 base and J gave up 3 bases, with 8 bases separating them. The CDR3 DNA sequence: TGTGCCACCAGTGATTTCCGGGGTGAAGAGACCCAGTACTTC. It is translated as CATSDFRGEETQYF.

This sequence joins TRBV12-3 or TRBV12-4 and TRBJ1-2, with a possible D match to TRBD1 (6 bases). Trimming removed 6 bases from V and 4 bases from J, with 15 bases in between. The CDR3 runs 14 residues. CDR3 in amino acids: CASSLQGALYGYTF. DNA for the CDR3: TGTGCCAGCAGCCTACAGGGAGCTCTCTATGGCTACACCTTC.

V and J are TRBV6-5 and TRBJ2-1, with TRBD2 matching 7 bases. The junction had 11 bases not matched to a gene; V was cut back by 6 bases and J by 3 bases. Germline CDR1 and CDR2: MNHEY and SVGAGI. There are 16 residues in the CDR3. The CDR3 loop reads CASRRGTGTIYNEQFF. The CDR3 DNA follows: TGTGCCAGCAGACGGGGAACCGGGACTATCTACAATGAGCAGTTCTTC.

This clonotype was picked up one time. V usage is TRBV2 and J usage is TRBJ1-6, with TRBD1 as a possible D gene (6 bases). V lost 7 bases to trimming and J lost 9 bases, with 16 bases between them. This CDR3 has 14 residues. Germline values: CDR1 SNHLY, CDR2 FYNNEI. The CDR3: CASNRQESVSPLHF. CDR3 sequence (DNA): TGTGCCAGCAATAGACAGGAGAGCGTTTCACCCCTCCACTTT.

The table lists this clonotype with a few counts. The chain recombines TRBV6-2 or TRBV6-3 with TRBJ2-5; D is perhaps TRBD2 (6 bases). The CDR3 is 18 amino acids. CDR1 and CDR2 from the germline V gene are MNHEY and SVGEGT. The germline V and J ends were trimmed by 7 bases and 1 base, with 25 bases remaining between them. CDR3 coding DNA: TGTGCCAGCACTTATCGGGTTTCCGGGACTTCCTTCCAAGAGACCCAGTACTTC. Protein product: CASTYRVSGTSFQETQYF.

This chain links TRBV24-1 with TRBJ2-7; D not certain. The CDR3 covers 13 residues. Germline CDR1 KGHDR, CDR2 SFDVKD. V was pared by 5 bases and J by 5 bases, with 12 bases between. The CDR3 nucleotides are TGTGCCACCAGTGCTTGTTTGGTGGACGAGCAGTACGTC. This gives the protein CATSACLVDEQYV.

This clonotype was detected a few times. The V gene is TRBV7-2, the J gene TRBJ2-7, with no clear D. V gave up 3 bases and J gave up 3 bases, with 12 bases separating them. Germline V lookup: CDR1 SGHTA, CDR2 FQGNSA. This CDR3 spans 14 amino acids. The CDR3 nucleotides are TGTGCCAGCAGCTTTGAGGCCACCAACTACGAGCAGTACGTC. This sequence encodes CASSFEATNYEQYV.

This clonotype was recorded a few times. This chain joins TRBV2 and TRBJ2-7; D not certain. V was shortened by 6 bases and J by 13 bases, with 19 bases between the two germline ends. Looked up from germline, CDR1 is SNHLY and CDR2 is FYNNEI. The CDR3 length is 12 residues. As DNA, the CDR3 is TGTGCCAGCAGGTCCGAGGTCAGAACTGAATACTTC. This encodes CASRSEVRTEYF.

The J gene is TRBJ1-3, the V gene TRBV7-2; tentatively, D is TRBD1 (5 bases). V gave up 9 bases and J gave up 2 bases, with 11 bases separating them. Germline V gene sequence: CDR1 SGHTA, CDR2 FQGNSA. The CDR3 is made up of 13 amino acids. The CDR3, as DNA: TGTGCCAGTGACTGGGGACCTGGAAACACCATATATTTT. Translated: CASDWGPGNTIYF.

This clonotype was counted a few times. The chain combines TRBV4-1 with TRBJ2-7; D unclear. With 1 base removed from V and 7 bases from J, the gap between germline ends came to 14 bases. The CDR3 length is 14 residues. Germline CDR1 MGHRA, CDR2 YSYEKL. The CDR3 reads CASSQGPVLGEQYV. The CDR3 region has the DNA TGCGCCAGCAGCCAAGGACCTGTGTTGGGGGAGCAGTACGTC.

The chain carries TRBV6-2 or TRBV6-3 and TRBJ2-7; no clear D gene. Per germline, CDR1 MNHEY and CDR2 SVGEGT. The germline V and J ends were trimmed by 7 bases and 5 bases, with 6 bases remaining between them. This CDR3 comprises 10 residues. CDR3: CASKIDEQYF. The CDR3 bases are TGTGCCAGCAAAATCGACGAGCAGTACTTC.

This clonotype was seen a handful of times. The rearrangement links TRBV11-2 to TRBJ2-7; possibly TRBD1 or TRBD2 for D (5 bases each). Per germline, CDR1 SGHAT and CDR2 FQNNGV. There are 12 residues in the CDR3. The V end lost 5 bases, the J end lost 5 bases, and 10 bases lay between the germline ends. CDR3 protein: CASSLRGHEQYF. CDR3 sequence (DNA): TGTGCCAGCAGCCTCCGGGGCCACGAGCAGTACTTC.